This TCR beta chain was identified during a study of T cells expressing NK-cell markers. Researchers built TCR beta cDNA using 5'RACE template switching with UMIs. TCRdb re-called the 5' RACE reads and gives one entry per CDR3 protein, without DNA. In all, the sample yields about 460,000 distinct CDR3 sequences. The CDR3 covers 15 residues. Looked up from germline, CDR1 is SGHRS and CDR2 is YFSETQ. General study results and limits: The CD3+CD56-NKG2C+ fraction of a few donors was also led by these clonotypes.

Comments on this clonotype: Its antigen is undetermined.

Source material: blood T cells: a sorted CD56 or NKG2C T cell subset, CD4+ or CD8+ T cells, or bulk PBMC T cells (not recorded which). The receptor comes from a woman in her forties or fifties in good health. J is TRBJ2-5 and V is TRBV5-1; TCRdb picks TRBD2, but there is no DNA to check that call. This CDR3 reads CASSPRAGGRETQYF.